The next 12 T cell receptor beta chains were all read from a single sample in a study of T-cell memory formation after mild COVID-19. Each CDR3 protein is one row after TCRdb ran MiXCR on the 5' RACE reads. Of 350,000 to 500,000 distinct CDR3 sequences detected, about 20% appear once; the ten largest clones hold 20% to 25%. The sample consisted of PBMCs or a T cell subset sorted from them (not recorded which). The receptors were gathered from a man between 18 and 29 years old who had mild COVID-19 (a few samples of this study predate the infection). Cell type and time point are not known.

This clonotype was observed a handful of times. The V gene is TRBV7-2, the J gene TRBJ2-5; D possibly uses TRBD1 or TRBD2 (5 bases each). Germline V CDR1 and CDR2: SGHTA, FQGNSA. CDR3 length equals 15 residues. V lost 4 bases and J lost 2, with 14 bases in between. This CDR3 reads CASSSTPGPQETQYF. As DNA, the CDR3 is TGTGCCAGCAGCTCCACTCCGGGACCACAAGAGACCCAGTACTTC.

The V gene is TRBV5-1, the J gene TRBJ1-1; possible D gene TRBD1, 5 bases. Germline V gives CDR1 SGHRS, CDR2 YFSETQ. V dropped 4 bases and J dropped 0 bases, with 16 bases sitting between them. CDR3 length equals 16 residues. The CDR3 sequence: CASSRRDRRMNTEAFF. CDR3 bases: TGCGCCAGCAGCAGGCGGGACCGGCGCATGAACACTGAAGCTTTCTTT.

There are a few counts of this clonotype. The rearrangement links TRBV20-1 to TRBJ2-5, with 12 bases aligning to TRBD2. The CDR3 spans 16 residues. The V segment lost 6 bases and the J segment 2 bases; nucleotides outside the gene matches: 10. Germline V gene sequence: CDR1 DFQATT, CDR2 SNEGSKA (reference sequence). CDR3 DNA: TGCAGTGCCGCGAGACTAGCGGGGGAACTACAAGAGACCCAGTACTTC. Amino acids: CSAARLAGELQETQYF.

This clonotype has only a few counts. The chain has TRBV18 and TRBJ2-7; 8 bases fit TRBD2. Germline trimming cut 3 bases from V and 7 bases from J; bases unmatched to any gene: 8. Germline V gene data show CDR1 as KGHSH and CDR2 as LQKENI. The CDR3 is 14 residues long. CDR3 DNA sequence: TGTGCCAGCTCACCCCAAAAAAGCGGGGGAGAGCAGTACGTC. As protein: CASSPQKSGGEQYV.

This clonotype was detected only a few times. The chain has TRBV20-1 and TRBJ2-7, with a possible D match to TRBD1 (6 bases). The germline V gene has CDR1 DFQATT and CDR2 SNEGSKA (reference sequence). The CDR3 runs to 10 residues. V was pared by 3 bases and J by 6 bases, with 6 bases between. CDR3 nucleotide sequence: TGCAGTGCTAGGGGGGCCGAGCAGTACTTC. It encodes CSARGAEQYF.

This clonotype was counted only a few times. V usage is TRBV7-2 and J usage is TRBJ1-2; D perhaps matches TRBD1 (6 bases). This CDR3 has 15 residues. CDR1 SGHTA and CDR2 FQGNSA come from the germline V gene. The V end lost 5 bases, the J end lost 4 bases, and 17 bases lay between the germline ends. The CDR3: CASSARSGQIYGYTF. The CDR3 DNA follows: TGTGCCAGCAGCGCCCGCTCTGGACAGATCTATGGCTACACCTTC.

This clonotype came up many times. The rearrangement joins TRBV9 to TRBJ2-3; D ambiguous. The V gene lost 4 bases and the J gene lost 2 bases, with 26 bases spanning the gap. CDR3 length: 19 residues. The germline V gene encodes CDR1 SGDLS and CDR2 YYNGEE. In DNA form, the CDR3 reads TGTGCCAGCAGCCCCAGTCCCATACCCCTCGGTGCGCCCACAGATACGCAGTATTTT. Translated, it gives CASSPSPIPLGAPTDTQYF.

This clonotype was observed a few times. The chain links TRBV12-3 or TRBV12-4 to TRBJ1-1, with D possibly matching TRBD1 (6 bases). Trimming stripped 7 bases from V and 1 base from J, with 10 bases between. The CDR3 contains 13 residues. The CDR3 sequence is CASIRQENTEAFF. DNA of the CDR3: TGTGCCAGCATACGACAGGAGAACACTGAAGCTTTCTTT.

This clonotype was counted a few times. The rearrangement joins TRBV28 to TRBJ2-2; 9 nucleotides match TRBD1. The CDR3 consists of 14 residues. V shed 6 bases and J 8 bases; nucleotides not matched to a gene: 7. The V gene's germline CDR1 is MDHEN and CDR2 SYDVKM. Here the CDR3 reads CASRSWTGAGELFF. In DNA, the CDR3 is TGTGCCAGCAGGTCCTGGACAGGGGCGGGGGAGCTGTTTTTT.

This clonotype appeared a few times. The chain uses TRBV25-1 and TRBJ1-1; perhaps TRBD1 as D (5 bases). The CDR3 extends over 14 amino acids. V lost 10 bases and J 0 bases, leaving 15 bases between the germline ends. Germline values: CDR1 MGHDK, CDR2 SYGVNS. DNA for the CDR3: TGTGCCACCGCGGGGGGACCGTTGAACACTGAAGCTTTCTTT. Translating it yields CATAGGPLNTEAFF. Together with reference TRBV25-1 and TRBJ1-1, the CDR3 gives the full variable domain: EADIYQTPRYLVIGTGKKITLECSQTMGHDKMYWYQQDPGMELHLIHYSYGVNSTEKGDLSSESTVSRIRTEHFPLTLESARPSHTSQYLCATAGGPLNTEAFFGQGTRLTVV.

In its sample, this clonotype was seen a few times. J is TRBJ2-3 and V is TRBV6-4, with D possibly TRBD2 on 6 matching bases. The CDR3 is 13 residues long. CDR1 and CDR2 (germline): MRHNA, SNTAGT. Trimming removed 3 bases at V and 9 bases at J, with 13 bases between. This chain's CDR3 is CASSDRDFGTQYF. The DNA of the CDR3 is TGTGCCAGCAGTGATCGGGACTTCGGAACGCAGTATTTT.

This clonotype was detected ten times or more. The chain is built from TRBV18 and TRBJ2-7, with 8 bases that match TRBD1. Per germline, CDR1 KGHSH and CDR2 LQKENI. V was clipped by 5 bases and J by 3 bases; unmatched bases: 3. This CDR3 region has 13 residues. CDR3 region: CASSEGQDYEQYF. CDR3 DNA sequence: TGTGCCAGCTCAGAGGGACAGGACTACGAGCAGTACTTC.